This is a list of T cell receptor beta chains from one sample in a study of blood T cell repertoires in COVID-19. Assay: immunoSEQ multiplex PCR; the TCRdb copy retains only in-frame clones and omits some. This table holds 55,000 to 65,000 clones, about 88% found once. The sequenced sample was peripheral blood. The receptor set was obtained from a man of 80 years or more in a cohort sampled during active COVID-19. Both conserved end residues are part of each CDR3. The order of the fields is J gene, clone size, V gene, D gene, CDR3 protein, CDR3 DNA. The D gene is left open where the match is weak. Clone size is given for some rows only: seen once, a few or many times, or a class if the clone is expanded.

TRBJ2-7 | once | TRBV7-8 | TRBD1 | CASTRTDRGTYEQYF | TGTGCCAGCACCCGAACCGACAGGGGTACCTACGAGCAGTACTTC
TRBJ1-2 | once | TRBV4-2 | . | CASSQEGQSNYGYTF | TGTGCCAGCAGCCAAGAAGGACAGTCTAACTATGGCTACACCTTC
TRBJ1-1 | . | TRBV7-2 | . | CASSAYGTEAFF | TGTGCCAGCAGCGCCTACGGCACTGAAGCTTTCTTT
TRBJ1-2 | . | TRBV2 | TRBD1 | CASSARQGGRGYTF | TGTGCCAGCAGTGCGCGACAGGGAGGACGTGGCTACACCTTC
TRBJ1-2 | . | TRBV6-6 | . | CASSSAGRNYGYTF | TGTGCCAGCAGTTCCGCGGGAAGAAACTATGGCTACACCTTC
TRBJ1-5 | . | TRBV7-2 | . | CASSVGQYSNQPQHF | TGTGCCAGCAGTGTCGGACAGTATAGCAATCAGCCCCAGCATTTT
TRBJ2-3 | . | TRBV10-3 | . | CAITPDSNTDTQYF | TGTGCCATCACCCCGGACAGCAACACAGATACGCAGTATTTT
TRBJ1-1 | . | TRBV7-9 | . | CASSLGRRSEAFF | TGTGCCAGCAGCTTAGGAAGGAGGTCTGAAGCTTTCTTT
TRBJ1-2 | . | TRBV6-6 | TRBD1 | CASRPGQGTSAYGYTF | TGTGCCAGCAGGCCTGGACAGGGGACGTCAGCCTATGGCTACACCTTC
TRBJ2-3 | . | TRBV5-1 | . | CASSPGTHTDTQYF | TGCGCCAGCAGCCCTGGCACCCACACAGATACGCAGTATTTT
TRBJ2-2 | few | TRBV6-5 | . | CASSWDSDTGELFF | TGTGCCAGCAGTTGGGACTCCGACACCGGGGAGCTGTTTTTT
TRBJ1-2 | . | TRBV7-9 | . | CASSFSGVGYTF | TGTGCCAGCAGCTTTTCAGGGGTCGGCTACACCTTC
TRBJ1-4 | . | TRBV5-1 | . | CASRERPDNEKLFF | TGCGCCAGCAGGGAGCGTCCGGATAATGAAAAACTGTTTTTT
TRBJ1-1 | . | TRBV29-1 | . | CSVELARGDTEAFF | TGCAGCGTTGAATTGGCCAGGGGAGACACTGAAGCTTTCTTT
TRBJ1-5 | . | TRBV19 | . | CASSSQINQPQHF | TGTGCCAGTAGTTCGCAGATCAATCAGCCCCAGCATTTT
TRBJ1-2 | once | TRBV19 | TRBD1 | CASTGTGSYGYTF | TGTGCCAGTACCGGGACAGGGAGCTATGGCTACACCTTC
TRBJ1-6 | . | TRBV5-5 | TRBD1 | CASSGPGQGTNSPLHF | TGTGCCAGCAGCGGGCCGGGACAGGGGACGAATTCACCCCTCCACTTT
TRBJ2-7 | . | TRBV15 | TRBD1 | CATSGDRGRYEQYF | TGTGCCACCAGCGGTGACAGGGGGCGGTACGAGCAGTACTTC
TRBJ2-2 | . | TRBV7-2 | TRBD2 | CASSPGLARNTGELFF | TGTGCCAGCAGCCCAGGACTAGCGAGAAACACCGGGGAGCTGTTTTTT
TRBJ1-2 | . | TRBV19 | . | CASSIDFSSHGYTF | TGTGCCAGTAGTATAGATTTTTCTAGCCATGGCTACACCTTC
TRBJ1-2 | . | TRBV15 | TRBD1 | CATSGGQGANGYTF | TGTGCCACCAGCGGAGGACAGGGGGCCAATGGCTACACCTTC
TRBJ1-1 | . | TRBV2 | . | CASSDRGVGTEAFF | TGTGCCAGCAGTGATAGGGGCGTGGGCACTGAAGCTTTCTTT
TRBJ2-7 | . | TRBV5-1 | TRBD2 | CASSVSGTSSSEQYF | TGCGCCAGCAGCGTATCCGGGACTAGCTCGTCCGAGCAGTACTTC
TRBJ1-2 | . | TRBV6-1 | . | CASSEAGGADGYTF | TGTGCCAGCAGTGAAGCCGGGGGGGCCGATGGCTACACCTTC
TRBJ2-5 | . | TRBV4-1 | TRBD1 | CASSQLTGTETQYF | TGCGCCAGCAGCCAATTGACAGGGACGGAGACCCAGTACTTC
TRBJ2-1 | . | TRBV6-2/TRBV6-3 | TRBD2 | CASSLPGTSGGGQFF | TGTGCCAGCAGTCTTCCAGGGACTAGCGGGGGCGGGCAGTTCTTC
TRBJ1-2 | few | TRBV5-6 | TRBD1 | CASSLGTATNYGYTF | TGTGCCAGCAGCTTAGGGACAGCTACTAACTATGGCTACACCTTC
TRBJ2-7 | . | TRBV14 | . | CASSQGGRGEQYF | TGTGCCAGCAGCCAAGGAGGGAGAGGCGAGCAGTACTTC
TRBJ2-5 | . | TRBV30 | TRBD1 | CAWSPRGRETQYF | TGTGCCTGGAGTCCCAGGGGGCGGGAGACCCAGTACTTC
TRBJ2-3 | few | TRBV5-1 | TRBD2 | CASSRNLAGAGTDTQYF | TGCGCCAGCAGCCGGAATTTGGCGGGAGCGGGGACAGATACGCAGTATTTT
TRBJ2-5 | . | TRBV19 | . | CASSIGGRNQETQYF | TGTGCCAGTAGTATAGGGGGCAGGAACCAAGAGACCCAGTACTTC
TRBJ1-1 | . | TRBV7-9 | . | CASSFSTVNTEAFF | TGTGCCAGCAGCTTTTCGACAGTTAACACTGAAGCTTTCTTT
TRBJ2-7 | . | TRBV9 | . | CASSPQPLGGEQYF | TGTGCCAGCAGCCCCCAACCCTTGGGGGGAGAGCAGTACTTC
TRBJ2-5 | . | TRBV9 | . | CASSVGIGETQYF | TGTGCCAGCAGCGTCGGGATTGGAGAGACCCAGTACTTC
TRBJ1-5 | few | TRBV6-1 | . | CASSKGHWSGGNQPQHF | TGTGCCAGCAGTAAAGGACACTGGAGCGGGGGCAATCAGCCCCAGCATTTT
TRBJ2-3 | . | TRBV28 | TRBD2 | CASSLNRAGGTDTQYF | TGTGCCAGCAGTTTAAACCGGGCCGGGGGGACAGATACGCAGTATTTT
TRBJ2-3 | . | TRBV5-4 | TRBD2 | CASSFDQLAGAADTQYF | TGTGCCAGCAGCTTCGACCAACTAGCGGGGGCCGCAGATACGCAGTATTTT
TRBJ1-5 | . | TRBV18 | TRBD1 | CASSPGTGDQPQHF | TGTGCCAGCTCTCCCGGGACAGGGGATCAGCCCCAGCATTTT
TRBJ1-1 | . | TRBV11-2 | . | CASSFSRGDTEAFF | TGTGCCAGCAGCTTTTCCCGGGGGGACACTGAAGCTTTCTTT
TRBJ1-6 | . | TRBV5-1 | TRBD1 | CASSVGTGSNSPLHF | TGCGCCAGCAGCGTGGGGACAGGATCCAATTCACCCCTCCACTTT
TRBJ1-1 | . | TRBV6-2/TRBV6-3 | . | CASSDPRDTEAFF | TGTGCCAGCAGTGACCCTCGGGACACTGAAGCTTTCTTT
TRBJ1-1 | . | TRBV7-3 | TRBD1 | CASRGQGSEAFF | TGTGCCAGCCGAGGACAGGGGTCTGAAGCTTTCTTT
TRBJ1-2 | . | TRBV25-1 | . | CASRPSGTTNYGYTF | TGTGCCAGCAGACCAAGCGGGACAACTAACTATGGCTACACCTTC